The 3 T cell receptor beta chains below come from one sample, sequenced in a study of esophageal squamous cell carcinoma under preoperative chemotherapy. Time point given: before preoperative PTX-NDP chemotherapy. TCRdb ran MiXCR on the PCR reads and lists one entry per CDR3 protein. The data show roughly 30,000 distinct CDR3 sequences, with roughly half seen just once and around 12% held by the top ten. Sampling was performed from a patient given preoperative chemotherapy. These receptors all stem from a human donor with esophageal squamous cell carcinoma. The donor label of this sample is uncertain.

This sequence joins TRBV7-3 and TRBJ2-1; 8 nucleotides match TRBD2. CDR1 is SGHTA and CDR2 is FQGTGA in the germline V gene. The CDR3 runs to 13 residues. The V segment lost 3 bases and the J segment 9 bases; nucleotides outside the gene matches: 4. DNA for the CDR3: TGTGCCAGCAGCTTTGGGAGCGGGGGTGAGCAGTTCTTC. Protein sequence: CASSFGSGGEQFF.

With regard to this clonotype: The CDR3 does not end in the conserved phenylalanine or tryptophan, so this is likely a read error. The DNA is left out, because the CDR3 cannot be placed on it with certainty; the CDR3 is given as TCRdb lists it. The chain combines TRBV7-6 with TRBJ2-5. A total of 13 residues make up the CDR3, ends included. CDR1 and CDR2 from the germline V gene are SGHVS and FNYEAQ. CDR3 protein: CASSDTLQETQFS.

The chain employs TRBV10-1 and TRBJ2-2; perhaps TRBD1 as D (5 bases). The CDR3 is made up of 15 amino acids. Germline V gene sequence: CDR1 WNHNN, CDR2 SYGVQD (reference sequence). V lost 4 bases, J lost 5 bases, and 14 bases lay in between. For the CDR3, the DNA is TGCGCCAGCAGTGTTGCCACCCAGGGAACCGGGGAGCTGTTTTTT. Encoded protein: CASSVATQGTGELFF.